This T cell receptor (beta chain) was retrieved from a study of CD8+ T cells in alopecia areata (dated 2018 in TCRdb). Regarding the complete study: The treated patients took part in an open-label pilot trial in which moderate-to-severe alopecia areata was treated with oral tofacitinib at 5 to 10 mg twice daily. RNA came from the PAXgene miRNA kit for fixed scalp, the miRNeasy kit for PBMCs, and the RNeasy kit for mouse skin. High-throughput TCRbeta sequencing was used to examine T cell clonal expansion in alopecia areata in both the C3H/HeJ mouse model and human patients. immunoSEQ multiplex PCR using 35 Vbeta forward primers and 13 Jbeta reverse primers was used to amplify TCRbeta CDR3 regions. Tofacitinib was administered for 6 to 18 months, and 6 months of follow-up off drug were then conducted to assess delayed response and recurrence. In humans, TCRbeta sequencing was performed on scalp tissue and on sorted CD4+ and CD8+ peripheral blood T cells from healthy controls and from patients with patchy or totalis/universalis alopecia areata. Biopsies were taken from tofacitinib-treated patients at baseline and again at 4 and 24 weeks into treatment, and several of those patients also had a later scalp biopsy. Scalp clonality was compared across normal scalp (n=4), patchy alopecia areata scalp (n=8), and alopecia totalis/universalis scalp (n=8).

Libraries were made using the immunoSEQ multiplex PCR assay. For TCR sequencing, RNA was extracted from every sample and reverse transcribed into cDNA to serve as template. First-strand cDNA was synthesized with SuperScript III using a 2:1 mix of oligo-dT and random hexamers. A synthetic immune receptor repertoire was used to measure amplification bias, and any remaining bias was corrected computationally. On the study's bioinformatics: Raw reads were preprocessed for error removal, and CDR3 was defined according to IMGT conventions as running from the conserved cysteine to phenylalanine. Clonality was computed as 1 minus the Shannon entropy, with the entropy normalized by log2 of the number of productive unique TCRs. CD4 or CD8 identity of scalp clones was inferred by cross-referencing scalp TCRbeta sequences with sorted blood CD4 and CD8 repertoires. Not all clones reach the TCRdb copy of this immuneACCESS table, which keeps in-frame sequences only. Checked studies attribute under half of the gap to unresolved V genes and leave the rest unexplained. V and J calls and clone size are as listed in that table; D and trimming were resolved from the DNA. Here the sample has about 180,000 clones; around 63% occur a single time. About 1.7% of the sample belongs to the ten largest clones.

What the research found in general, with its limitations: Resident alphabeta T cells in normal human skin are also sequenced, complicating scalp TCR repertoire analysis, unlike mouse skin dominated by gammadelta T cells. Shared TCR sequences between patients were less evident than in mice, which may be partly attributable to HLA diversity in the patient population. Compared with normal scalp, lesional scalp had higher clonality and more expanded CD8+ clones, particularly in alopecia totalis/universalis, a pattern that suggests antigenic drive.

For CDR1 and CDR2, the germline V gene lists SGHRS and YFSETQ. Spanning cysteine to phenylalanine, the CDR3 consists of 15 amino acids. The kept DNA is CDR3 alone, 45 bases in frame from the first base. Clipping removes 5 bases from V and 5 bases from J, with 10 as the unmatched junction base count. This sample's time point label indicates: baseline before oral tofacitinib. Lesional scalp punch biopsies and peripheral blood were collected from alopecia areata patients. PBMCs were isolated by density centrifugation and stained for CD3, CD4 and CD8, after which CD4+ and CD8+ T cells were sorted on a FACSAria. Notes on this clone: This clone's antigen is unknown. The record has no base qualities; no much larger clone is one base away.

The source is a human donor with alopecia areata. The starting material was CD4+ T cells sorted from blood, obtained at week 0. The receptor chain draws on TRBV5-1 and TRBJ2-5, and 9 junctional nucleotides match TRBD2. The CDR3 protein sequence reads: CASRIGSGGWETQYF. The DNA reads as follows: TGCGCCAGCAGGATCGGTAGCGGGGGATGGGAGACCCAGTACTTC.